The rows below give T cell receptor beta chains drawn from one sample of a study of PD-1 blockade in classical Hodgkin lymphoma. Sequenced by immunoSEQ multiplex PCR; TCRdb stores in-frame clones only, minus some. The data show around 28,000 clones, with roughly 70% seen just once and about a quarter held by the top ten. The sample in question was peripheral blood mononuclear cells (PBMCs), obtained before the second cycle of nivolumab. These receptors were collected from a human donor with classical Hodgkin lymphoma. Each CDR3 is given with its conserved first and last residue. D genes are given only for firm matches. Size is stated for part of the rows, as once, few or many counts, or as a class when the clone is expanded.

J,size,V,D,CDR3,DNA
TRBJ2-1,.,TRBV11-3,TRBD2,CASSSEGLAGGGSNEQFF,TGTGCCAGCAGCTCCGAAGGACTAGCGGGAGGGGGTTCCAATGAGCAGTTCTTC
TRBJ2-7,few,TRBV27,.,CASSLRQSYEQYF,TGTGCCAGCAGTCTCAGACAGAGCTACGAGCAGTACTTC
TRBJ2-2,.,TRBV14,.,CASSPIGGTTGELFF,TGTGCCAGCAGTCCCATAGGGGGGACCACCGGGGAGCTGTTTTTT
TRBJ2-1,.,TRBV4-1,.,CASSQGWRPASSYNEQFF,TGCGCCAGCAGCCAAGGGTGGAGGCCCGCTAGCTCCTACAATGAGCAGTTCTTC
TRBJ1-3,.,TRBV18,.,CASSPEGISGNTIYF,TGTGCCAGCTCACCCGAAGGGATTTCTGGAAACACCATATATTTT
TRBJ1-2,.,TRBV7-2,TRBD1,CASSSGTGRNYGYTF,TGTGCCAGCAGCTCTGGGACAGGGCGTAACTATGGCTACACCTTC
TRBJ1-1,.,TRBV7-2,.,CASSLGVGVIQAFF,TGTGCCAGCAGCTTAGGAGTTGGGGTAATACAAGCTTTCTTT
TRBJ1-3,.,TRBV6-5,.,CASSILNTIYF,TGTGCCAGCAGTATCCTAAACACCATATATTTT
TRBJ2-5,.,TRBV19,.,CASGGGFQETQYF,TGTGCCAGTGGCGGCGGCTTCCAAGAGACCCAGTACTTC
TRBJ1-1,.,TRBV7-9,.,CASSSRTEANTEAFF,TGTGCCAGCAGCTCTAGGACAGAGGCAAACACTGAAGCTTTCTTT
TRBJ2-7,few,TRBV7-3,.,CASSPRLGNEQYF,TGTGCCAGCAGCCCCCGGCTAGGGAACGAGCAGTACTTC
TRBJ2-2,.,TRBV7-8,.,CASGTPGSTGELFF,TGTGCCAGCGGTACCCCAGGGTCCACCGGGGAGCTGTTTTTT
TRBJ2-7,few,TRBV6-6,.,CASTIIGTHEQYF,TGTGCCAGCACCATAATCGGAACCCACGAGCAGTACTTC
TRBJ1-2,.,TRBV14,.,CASRFPHQPIGYTF,TGTGCCAGCAGGTTTCCTCACCAACCTATTGGCTACACCTTC
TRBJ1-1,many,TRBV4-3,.,CASSQDRGMNTEAFF,TGCGCCAGCAGCCAAGACAGGGGAATGAACACTGAAGCTTTCTTT
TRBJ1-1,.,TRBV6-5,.,CASSYPTTEAFF,TGTGCCAGCAGTTACCCGACCACTGAAGCTTTCTTT
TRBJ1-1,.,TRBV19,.,CASSFLGQKAFF,TGTGCCAGTAGTTTCCTCGGACAGAAAGCTTTCTTT
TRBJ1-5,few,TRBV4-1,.,CASSQSLGNRYSNQPQHF,TGCGCCAGCAGCCAATCTCTTGGCAACCGATATAGCAATCAGCCCCAGCATTTT
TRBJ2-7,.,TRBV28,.,CASSGSLGYEQYF,TGTGCCAGCAGCGGGAGCTTGGGTTACGAGCAGTACTTC
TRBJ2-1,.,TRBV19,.,CASREPDPYNEQFF,TGTGCCAGTAGAGAGCCGGACCCCTACAATGAGCAGTTCTTC
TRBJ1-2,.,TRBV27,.,CASSLSLGKGGYTF,TGTGCCAGCAGTTTATCCTTGGGGAAGGGGGGCTACACCTTC
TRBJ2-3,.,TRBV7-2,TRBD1,CASRKTGGASTDTQYF,TGTGCCAGCAGAAAGACAGGGGGTGCTAGCACAGATACGCAGTATTTT
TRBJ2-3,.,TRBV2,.,CASKWSSTDTQYF,TGTGCCAGCAAATGGAGTAGCACAGATACGCAGTATTTT
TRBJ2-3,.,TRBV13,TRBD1,CASSILRGIEADTQYF,TGTGCCAGCAGCATCCTCAGGGGGATAGAGGCAGATACGCAGTATTTT
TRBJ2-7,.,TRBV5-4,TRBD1,CASSFSGGWEQYF,TGTGCCAGCAGCTTTTCAGGGGGCTGGGAGCAGTACTTC
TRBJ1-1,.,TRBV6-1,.,CASSERVATVTEAFF,TGTGCCAGCAGTGAAAGGGTCGCGACAGTCACTGAAGCTTTCTTT
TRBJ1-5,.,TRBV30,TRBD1,CAWSRGTGDQPQHF,TGTGCCTGGAGTCGCGGGACAGGGGATCAGCCCCAGCATTTT
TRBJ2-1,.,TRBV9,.,CASSVGGGSSYNEQFF,TGTGCCAGCAGCGTAGGTGGGGGAAGCTCCTACAATGAGCAGTTCTTC
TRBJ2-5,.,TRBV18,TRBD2,CASSPSPQAGGETQYF,TGTGCCAGCTCACCATCCCCCCAAGCGGGAGGAGAGACCCAGTACTTC
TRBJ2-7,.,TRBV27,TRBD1,CASSLSLGTGSYEQYF,TGTGCCAGCAGTTTATCTCTAGGGACAGGGAGCTACGAGCAGTACTTC
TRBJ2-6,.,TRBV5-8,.,CASSLLSGANVLTF,TGTGCCAGCAGCTTGTTGTCAGGGGCCAACGTCCTGACTTTC
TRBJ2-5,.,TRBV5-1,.,CASSFGAQQETQYF,TGCGCCAGCAGCTTCGGGGCCCAACAAGAGACCCAGTACTTC
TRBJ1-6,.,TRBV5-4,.,CASSPGVLSNSPLHF,TGTGCCAGCAGCCCAGGGGTTTTAAGTAATTCACCCCTCCACTTT
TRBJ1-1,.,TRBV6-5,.,CASSYIGYTEAFF,TGTGCCAGCAGTTACATCGGGTACACTGAAGCTTTCTTT
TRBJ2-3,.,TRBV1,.,CTSNGPVGTSATYTDTQYF,TGCACCAGCAACGGTCCGGTGGGGACTAGCGCTACCTACACAGATACGCAGTATTTT
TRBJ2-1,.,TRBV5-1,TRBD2,CASSFGGLGNEQFF,TGCGCCAGCAGCTTCGGGGGACTAGGTAATGAGCAGTTCTTC
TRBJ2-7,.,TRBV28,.,CASTPGRSVYEQYF,TGTGCCAGCACGCCGGGGCGCAGCGTCTACGAGCAGTACTTC
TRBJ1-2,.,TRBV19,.,CASSILGAPYGYTF,TGTGCCAGTAGTATTCTGGGTGCCCCTTATGGCTACACCTTC
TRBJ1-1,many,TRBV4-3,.,CASSQDLPHFGNTEAFF,TGCGCCAGCAGCCAAGATCTTCCCCACTTCGGGAACACTGAAGCTTTCTTT
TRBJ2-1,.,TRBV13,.,CASSWPPRDEQFF,TGTGCCAGCAGTTGGCCCCCGCGGGATGAGCAGTTCTTC
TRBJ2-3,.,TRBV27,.,CASSLSNRGQYRITDTQYF,TGTGCCAGCAGTTTATCGAATCGTGGGCAATATCGCATCACAGATACGCAGTATTTT
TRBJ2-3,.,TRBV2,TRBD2,CASKRGSGRGTDTQYF,TGTGCCAGCAAAAGGGGCTCCGGGAGGGGCACAGATACGCAGTATTTT